This entry lists 27 T cell receptor beta chains sequenced from one sample in a study of blood T cell repertoires in COVID-19. Libraries were prepared by immunoSEQ multiplex PCR; TCRdb keeps only in-frame clonotypes and omits some of them. This sample yields a few hundred thousand clones, of which about 88% are seen a single time; roughly 3% belongs to the top ten. The sample consisted of peripheral blood. The receptors come from a man in his sixties with acute or convalescent COVID-19.

The V gene is TRBV5-1, the J gene TRBJ2-7; D is possibly TRBD1 (5 bases). CDR3 length: 14 amino acids. Germline CDR1 reads SGHRS; CDR2 reads YFSETQ. V was shortened by 2 bases and J by 2 bases, with 11 bases between the two germline ends. The DNA for the CDR3 is TGCGCCAGCAGCTTTGCAGGGTCTACCTACGAGCAGTACTTC. Translation gives CASSFAGSTYEQYF.

This chain joins TRBV7-3 and TRBJ2-4; maybe TRBD1 (6 bases). The V and J ends lost 2 bases and 5 bases respectively, with 16 bases between them. Germline assignment: CDR1 SGHTA and CDR2 FQGTGA. This CDR3 is built from 16 residues. CDR3 in amino acids: CASSLVGPGGQNIQYF. CDR3 in DNA: TGTGCCAGCAGCTTAGTGGGGCCTGGGGGCCAAAACATTCAGTACTTC.

The V call is TRBV30, the J call TRBJ1-1; D perhaps matches TRBD1 (6 bases). From germline, CDR1 is GTSNPN and CDR2 SVGIG (reference sequence). There are 13 residues in the CDR3. The V end was cut by 4 bases, the J end by 5 bases, with 14 bases between. CDR3 loop: CAWIGGGGTEAFF. The CDR3 DNA reads TGTGCCTGGATCGGGGGAGGGGGGACTGAAGCTTTCTTT.

V usage is TRBV3-1 (or the pseudogene TRBV3-2) and J usage is TRBJ2-2, with TRBD2 matching 7 bases. J lost 6 bases, V lost 4 bases, and 2 bases had no gene match. Germline-derived CDR1 and CDR2 are LGHDT and YNNKEL (reference sequence). The CDR3 covers 13 residues. CDR3 bases: TGTGCCAGCAGCCGACTAGCTTCCGGGGAGCTGTTTTTT. Translating gives CASSRLASGELFF.

This chain uses TRBV7-9 with TRBJ1-2, with D perhaps TRBD1 (6 bases). This CDR3 is 15 amino acids long. Trimming took off 5 bases at V and 8 bases at J, with 21 bases between the two ends. Germline CDR1 reads SEHNR; CDR2 reads FQNEAQ (reference sequence). CDR3 DNA: TGTGCCAGCAGCGTAGGGGGGGAGTCGGGAACAGGCTACACCTTC. Residues: CASSVGGESGTGYTF. Full variable domain (outside the CDR3, taken from reference TRBV7-9 and TRBJ1-2): DTGVSQNPRHKITKRGQNVTFRCDPISEHNRLYWYRQTLGQGPEFLTYFQNEAQLEKSRLLSDRFSAERPKGSFSTLEIQRTEQGDSAMYLCASSVGGESGTGYTFGSGTRLTVV.

The chain recombines TRBV29-1 with TRBJ2-1; D is undetermined. The ends were cut back, 3 bases at V and 3 bases at J, with 3 bases in the middle. The CDR3 has 11 residues. The germline V gene encodes CDR1 SQVTM and CDR2 ANQGSEA. CDR3 nucleotides: TGCAGCGTTGATAACTACAATGAGCAGTTCTTC. It codes for CSVDNYNEQFF.

The J gene is TRBJ1-1, the V gene TRBV19; D uncertain. The CDR3 is made up of 13 amino acids. Germline V gene data show CDR1 as LNHDA and CDR2 as SQIVND (reference sequence). V was trimmed by 7 bases and J by 1 base, leaving 10 bases between them. The CDR3 is CASTPLKNTEAFF. DNA for the CDR3: TGTGCCAGTACTCCACTTAAGAACACTGAAGCTTTCTTT.

This chain joins TRBV6-2 or TRBV6-3 and TRBJ2-1; D uncertain. Germline assignment: CDR1 MNHEY and CDR2 SVGEGT. With 6 bases removed from V and 6 bases from J, the gap between germline ends came to 12 bases. This CDR3 is built from 13 residues. The CDR3 spells CASSMRPGNEQFF. The DNA of the CDR3 is TGTGCCAGCAGCATGAGGCCCGGCAATGAGCAGTTCTTC.

V gene TRBV5-1 combines with J gene TRBJ2-4; 7 positions match TRBD2. V shed 4 bases, J shed 9 bases, and the junction held 19 bases outside the gene matches. CDR1 and CDR2 (germline): SGHRS, YFSETQ. The CDR3 spans 17 residues. The CDR3 sequence: CASSPGLSGPGGGIQYF. CDR3 bases: TGCGCCAGCAGCCCCGGACTTTCCGGTCCGGGGGGAGGCATTCAGTACTTC. The full variable domain, its missing parts supplied by reference TRBV5-1 and TRBJ2-4, is KAGVTQTPRYLIKTRGQQVTLSCSPISGHRSVSWYQQTPGQGLQFLFEYFSETQRNKGNFPGRFSGRQFSNSRSEMNVSTLELGDSALYLCASSPGLSGPGGGIQYFGAGTRLSVL.

This chain uses TRBV6-5 with TRBJ1-6, with 9 bases aligning to TRBD1. V lost 0 bases and J lost 10; bases outside the gene matches: 4. Germline V gene data show CDR1 as MNHEY and CDR2 as SVGAGI. This CDR3 has 15 amino acids. In DNA form, the CDR3 reads TGTGCCAGCAGTTACTCGACAGGGGGACGATCACCCCTCCACTTT. Its translation is CASSYSTGGRSPLHF.

The chain carries TRBV6-5 and TRBJ2-7; 7 bases match TRBD1. The V gene's germline CDR1 is MNHEY and CDR2 SVGAGI. This CDR3 is built from 13 residues. With 6 bases clipped from V and 2 bases from J, the junction kept 4 bases outside the gene matches. CDR3 region: CASSLGQTYEQYF. The CDR3 region has the DNA TGTGCCAGCAGCCTGGGACAGACCTACGAGCAGTACTTC.

This sequence joins TRBV4-2 and TRBJ2-5; 11 bases agree with TRBD2. V lost 3 bases and J lost 5; bases outside the gene matches: 11. In germline, CDR1 is LGHNA, CDR2 YNFKEQ. CDR3 size: 17 residues. The CDR3 spells CASSQASLAGGPETQYF. The CDR3 nucleotides read TGTGCCAGCAGCCAGGCAAGTTTAGCGGGGGGGCCGGAGACCCAGTACTTC.

The genes are TRBV7-8 and TRBJ1-1, with no clear D. Germline V gene data show CDR1 as SGHVS and CDR2 as FQNEAQ. Trimming left V 2 bases short and J 3 bases short, with 7 bases between. The CDR3 consists of 13 residues. The CDR3 spells CASSLKGDTEAFF. CDR3 DNA sequence: TGTGCCAGCAGCTTAAAGGGAGACACTGAAGCTTTCTTT.

This clone appeared a single time. V gene TRBV6-5 combines with J gene TRBJ2-5; 8 nucleotides align to TRBD1. After removal of 9 bases from V and 5 bases from J, the junction contained 5 bases not matched to a gene. The CDR3 contains 12 residues. The germline gives CDR1 MNHEY, CDR2 SVGAGI. The CDR3: CARQGGGETQYF. The CDR3 nucleotides are TGTGCCAGACAGGGGGGAGGTGAGACCCAGTACTTC.

This clone was seen only once. The rearrangement links TRBV2 to TRBJ1-4; 8 nucleotides align to TRBD1. V trimming: 7 bases; J trimming: 0 bases; junction bases outside the gene matches: 13. The CDR3 has 18 residues. Germline V gene lookup returns CDR1 SNHLY and CDR2 FYNNEI. The CDR3 coding sequence is TGTGCCAGCACCCCCTCAGGGGGCACCCGGGCAACTAATGAAAAACTGTTTTTT. The encoded protein is CASTPSGGTRATNEKLFF.

The chain is built from TRBV7-9 and TRBJ1-5; TRBD1 aligns across 7 bases. This CDR3 region has 15 residues. Germline CDR1 reads SEHNR; CDR2 reads FQNEAQ (reference sequence). The junction had 8 bases not matched to a gene; V was cut back by 6 bases and J by 3 bases. The CDR3 DNA reads as TGTGCCAGCAGACTCCCGGGACAGCCCAATCAGCCCCAGCATTTT. Translation: CASRLPGQPNQPQHF.

J is TRBJ1-4 and V is TRBV7-2, with D tentatively TRBD1 (5 bases). The germline V gene has CDR1 SGHTA and CDR2 FQGNSA. Trimming stripped 5 bases from V and 0 bases from J, with 10 bases between. The CDR3 consists of 15 residues. CDR3 residues: CASSLGLSTNEKLFF. The CDR3 DNA follows: TGTGCCAGCAGCCTGGGACTCTCAACTAATGAAAAACTGTTTTTT.

V usage is TRBV19 and J usage is TRBJ2-2; 8 nucleotides agree with TRBD1. Germline CDR1 LNHDA, CDR2 SQIVND (reference sequence). This CDR3 is built from 17 residues. The V gene end was trimmed by 8 bases and the J gene end by 2 bases; junction bases not matched to a gene: 13. The CDR3 nucleotides read TGTGCCAGTCGTGACCGGGCCGGGACAGGTAACACCGGGGAGCTGTTTTTT. This sequence encodes CASRDRAGTGNTGELFF.

This clone was seen just once. The V gene is TRBV7-2, the J gene TRBJ1-5, with a tentative D call TRBD1 (6 bases). The CDR3 is made up of 17 amino acids. The ends were cut back, 1 base at V and 2 bases at J, with 15 bases in the middle. Germline V gene lookup returns CDR1 SGHTA and CDR2 FQGNSA. The CDR3 nucleotides are TGTGCCAGCAGCTTAGAGGGGCAGGGGCCGGGCAATCAGCCCCAGCATTTT. This sequence encodes CASSLEGQGPGNQPQHF.

V usage is TRBV11-3 and J usage is TRBJ1-4; 11 bases agree with TRBD1. CDR1 and CDR2 (germline): SGHNT, YENEEA. The trim removed 2 bases at V and 7 bases at J, leaving 6 bases unmatched. The length of the CDR3 is 16 residues. The chain's CDR3 is CASSLNGTGGVEKLFF. The CDR3 DNA reads TGTGCCAGCAGCTTAAACGGGACAGGGGGAGTTGAAAAACTGTTTTTT.

The CDR3 coding sequence is TGTGCCAGCAGCGTAGAGTCGGACAGGGTCAGCGGCTACACCTTC. It translates to CASSVESDRVSGYTF. The chain links TRBV9 to TRBJ1-2; 8 bases fit TRBD1. CDR3 size: 15 residues. Germline V CDR1 and CDR2: SGDLS, YYNGEE. The junction had 9 bases not matched to a gene; V was cut back by 0 bases and J by 8 bases.

This chain connects TRBV9 to TRBJ2-2, with 8 bases lining up with TRBD2. The CDR3 extends over 20 amino acids. The V and J ends lost 4 bases and 0 bases, in that order; junction bases with no gene match: 17. Germline values: CDR1 SGDLS, CDR2 YYNGEE. The CDR3 sequence: CASSPRQRTSGYTNTGELFF. The CDR3 DNA is TGTGCCAGCAGCCCTCGCCAAAGAACTAGCGGCTATACGAACACCGGGGAGCTGTTTTTT. The full variable domain, its missing parts supplied by reference TRBV9 and TRBJ2-2, is DSGVTQTPKHLITATGQRVTLRCSPRSGDLSVYWYQQSLDQGLQFLIQYYNGEERAKGNILERFSAQQFPDLHSELNLSSLELGDSALYFCASSPRQRTSGYTNTGELFFGEGSRLTVL.

Written as DNA, the CDR3 is TGTGCCAGCAAGGACAGGGTAGGGTACGAGCAGTACTTC. Encoded protein: CASKDRVGYEQYF. The J gene is TRBJ2-7, the V gene TRBV5-5, with 8 positions matching TRBD1. CDR3 length equals 13 residues. Germline values: CDR1 SGHKS, CDR2 YYEKEE (reference sequence). V dropped 6 bases and J dropped 4; count of bases not matched to a gene: 6.

The J gene is TRBJ1-1, the V gene TRBV2; 8 positions match TRBD1. Germline V CDR1 and CDR2: SNHLY, FYNNEI. This CDR3 spans 14 amino acids. Losses at the gene ends were 9 bases for V and 1 base for J; bases not matched to a gene: 7. As DNA, the CDR3 is TGTGCCAGAGAGACAGGGGCCTCGAACACTGAAGCTTTCTTT. It encodes CARETGASNTEAFF.

The rearrangement joins TRBV18 to TRBJ2-5; 10 bases line up with TRBD1. Looked up from germline, CDR1 is KGHSH and CDR2 is LQKENI. The V segment lost 2 bases and the J segment 5 bases; nucleotides outside the gene matches: 5. The CDR3 extends over 15 amino acids. CDR3 region: CASSPGDRGNETQYF. As DNA, the CDR3 is TGTGCCAGCTCACCAGGGGACAGGGGTAATGAGACCCAGTACTTC.

This clone was counted between two and nine times. The chain uses TRBV5-1 and TRBJ2-1, with 11 bases that match TRBD2. The V gene end was trimmed by 0 bases and the J gene end by 2 bases; junction bases not matched to a gene: 7. The CDR3 has 18 amino acids. Germline V gives CDR1 SGHRS, CDR2 YFSETQ. The CDR3 protein is CASSLVVSGGAAYNEQFF. The DNA of the CDR3 is TGCGCCAGCAGCTTGGTTGTTAGCGGGGGGGCAGCCTACAATGAGCAGTTCTTC.

This clone occurred many times. V usage is TRBV27 and J usage is TRBJ2-7; the match to TRBD1 covers 9 bases. From germline, CDR1 is MNHEY and CDR2 SMNVEV (reference sequence). The trim removed 3 bases at V and 0 bases at J, leaving 3 bases unmatched. The CDR3 is 15 amino acids. CDR3 DNA sequence: TGTGCCAGCAGTTTCGGACAGGGGATCTCCTACGAGCAGTACTTC. Protein: CASSFGQGISYEQYF.